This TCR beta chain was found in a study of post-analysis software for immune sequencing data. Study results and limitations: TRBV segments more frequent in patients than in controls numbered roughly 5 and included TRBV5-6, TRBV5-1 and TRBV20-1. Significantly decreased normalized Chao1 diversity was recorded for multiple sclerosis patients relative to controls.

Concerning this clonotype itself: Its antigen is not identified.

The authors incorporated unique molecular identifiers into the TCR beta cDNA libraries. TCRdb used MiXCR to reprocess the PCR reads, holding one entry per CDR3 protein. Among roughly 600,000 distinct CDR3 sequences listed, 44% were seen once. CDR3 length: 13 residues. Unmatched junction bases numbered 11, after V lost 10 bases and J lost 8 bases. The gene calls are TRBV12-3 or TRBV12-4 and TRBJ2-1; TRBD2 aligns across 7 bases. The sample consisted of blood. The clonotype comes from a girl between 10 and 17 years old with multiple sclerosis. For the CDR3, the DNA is TGTGCCACCGCCGGGACTACCCGAGATGAGCAGTTCTTC. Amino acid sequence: CATAGTTRDEQFF.